The sequence of this TCR beta chain was determined in a study of T cell repertoires in ileal Crohn's disease (dated by TCRdb to the late 2010s). Notes on the research overall: At the time of surgery, around 38% of patients were active smokers, and the median duration of disease was approximately 8 years. A total of roughly 170 mucosal samples from around 50 patients were sequenced, with samples obtained at several locations on the surgical specimen and at postoperative endoscopy. A Rutgeerts score above i0 was used to define endoscopic postoperative recurrence. About half of the patients received postoperative therapy: around ten received thiopurines and roughly 17 received anti-TNF agents. Running in parallel with the study was a multicentre cohort set up to find predictors of early endoscopic recurrence following ileocolonic resection. TCR repertoire analysis was performed in a few dozen Crohn's disease patients drawn from a prospective multicentre cohort. All patients had surgery for a complication: stricturing disease in 61% and penetrating disease in 39%.

The germline V gene supplies CDR1 ENHRY and CDR2 SYGVKD. The CDR3 starts with the cysteine, ends with the phenylalanine, and has 15 residues. The read is trimmed to its CDR3 DNA, 45 bases read in frame from base 1. After removal of 4 bases from V and 6 bases from J, the junction retains 6 bases not matched to a gene. Remarks on this clone: No antigen is known for it. No per-base quality is available; no much larger clone lies one base away.

Eligible patients were adults with ileal or ileocolonic Crohn's disease who had an indication for ileocolonic resection. Whole ileal mucosal biopsies were stored frozen at -80°C before DNA extraction. A TRizol-based method was used to extract genomic DNA from the frozen whole biopsies, and the DNA was quantified with a NanoDrop 2000 spectrophotometer. General findings and caveats noted by the study authors: Higher high-frequency clone percentages at surgery were associated with endoscopic recurrence; all patients with clonality above 26.8% (18/57) had recurrence. Mucosal CD4 and CD8 T cells were sorted and sequenced only in a subgroup of patients, whose size was not stated. A significantly higher proportion of clonal expansions was observed in active smokers at surgery than in non-smokers (roughly 27% vs 19%, p=0.02). More high-frequency clones were carried by sorted CD8 T cells than by CD4 T cells, suggesting that mucosal expansions were mainly CD8.

For commercial TCRB immunosequencing, five hundred nanograms of biopsy DNA were submitted for each sample. Adaptive Biotechnology amplified the CDR3 regions from genomic DNA with a two-step multiplex PCR designed to control amplification bias. Primers for every V and J gene segment were used in the first PCR, and barcodes and Illumina adapters were added in the second PCR. An Illumina instrument was used to sequence the CDR3 libraries. The authors processed their data as follows. The analysis drew on both the pipelines supplied by the vendor and custom analysis of the raw data in R/Bioconductor running R version 3.3.0. Clonality, ranging from 0 to 1, was calculated as the inverse of the normalised Shannon entropy of all productive clones. High-frequency clones were defined as the share of the repertoire taken up by the top 100 clones, keeping only clones that passed a 95% confidence test. Overlap between samples was measured with the Morisita-Horn index, while repertoire diversity was measured with the Simpson index. Drawn from immuneACCESS, this table holds only the in-frame rearrangements with V and J called that TCRdb kept. Clones are partly lost; checked studies trace under half to an unresolved V gene and leave the rest unexplained. That table gives V, J and clone size, and the DNA gave D and trimming. For this sample there are 8,000 or so clones; around 81% appear just once. The ten largest account for around 13% of the sample.

The chain employs TRBV10-3 and TRBJ2-2, and 9 junction bases match TRBD1. The sequence came from an adult with Crohn's disease. Sequenced material: ileal tissue. In nucleotides, the sequence is TGTGCCATCAGTGCGGGACAGGGTGTTGCCGGGGAGCTGTTTTTT. Translation gives CAISAGQGVAGELFF.